This TCR beta chain comes out of a study of blood T cell repertoires in COVID-19. For the study at large: Sites in the United States, Italy and Spain provided acute and convalescent COVID-19 samples.

Using immunoSEQ multiplex PCR, the repertoire was profiled, and TCRdb retains in-frame clones only, with some absent. The sample consists of hundreds of thousands of clones, about 85% of them appearing once. The CDR3 covers 15 residues. Germline lookup yields CDR1 LNHDA and CDR2 SQIVND (reference sequence). J was trimmed by 1 base and V by 5 bases; bases with no gene match: 6. Participant reports of clinical history set cohort assignment. What was sequenced was PBMCs or T cells enriched from blood (not recorded which). V usage is TRBV19 and J usage is TRBJ1-1; 8 bases fit TRBD1. This receptor was taken from a woman in her 50s who had recovered from COVID-19. The CDR3 here is CASSARDRPNTEAFF. The CDR3 DNA is TGTGCCAGTAGTGCGCGGGACAGGCCGAACACTGAAGCTTTCTTT.